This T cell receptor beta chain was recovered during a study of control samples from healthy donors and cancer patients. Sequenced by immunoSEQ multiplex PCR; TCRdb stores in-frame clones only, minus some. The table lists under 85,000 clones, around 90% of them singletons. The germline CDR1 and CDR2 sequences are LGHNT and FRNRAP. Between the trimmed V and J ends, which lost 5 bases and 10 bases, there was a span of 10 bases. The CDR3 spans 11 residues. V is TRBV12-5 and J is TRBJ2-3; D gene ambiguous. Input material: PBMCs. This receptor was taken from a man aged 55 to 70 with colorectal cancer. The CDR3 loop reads CASGQRQAQYF. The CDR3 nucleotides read TGTGCTAGTGGTCAAAGACAAGCGCAGTATTTT.